A single sample is the source of the 7 T cell receptor beta chains below, sequenced in a study of STAT5B mutations in CD4+ large granular lymphocyte leukemia. Some clones are missing from TCRdb's copy, which holds only in-frame ones; the method was immunoSEQ multiplex PCR. Of 45,000 to 55,000 clones listed, under 80% were seen once; the top ten hold 1.5% to 1.9%. The sequencing input was CD4+ T cells from blood buffy coats. These receptors all come from a human donor in good health.

The chain has TRBV19 and TRBJ1-6; D is uncertain. Germline assignment: CDR1 LNHDA and CDR2 SQIVND (reference sequence). The CDR3 is 13 amino acids. V was cut by 6 bases and J by 7 bases, with 10 bases left in between. Written as DNA, the CDR3 is TGTGCCAGTAGCTCCGCGTTAAATTCACCCCTCCACTTT. Translating it yields CASSSALNSPLHF.

CDR3 in amino acids: CASSEEDRGNEKLFF. The CDR3 DNA follows: TGTGCCAGCAGTGAAGAGGACAGGGGTAATGAAAAACTGTTTTTT. The chain joins TRBV6-1 to TRBJ1-4; 9 bases match TRBD1. CDR1 and CDR2 (germline): MNHNS, SASEGT. The CDR3 is 15 residues long. V was clipped by 1 base and J by 4 bases; unmatched bases: 1.

This clone was observed a few times. This chain connects TRBV2 to TRBJ1-2; no firm D call. Germline CDR1 SNHLY, CDR2 FYNNEI. The CDR3 spans 11 residues. Trimming stripped 6 bases from V and 8 bases from J, with 10 bases between. CDR3 DNA: TGTGCCAGCAGGCTGGATCGCGGCTACACCTTC. This sequence encodes CASRLDRGYTF.

This chain uses TRBV2 with TRBJ2-6; TRBD1 aligns across 9 bases. The V gene end was trimmed by 5 bases and the J gene end by 2 bases; junction bases not matched to a gene: 10. From germline, CDR1 is SNHLY and CDR2 FYNNEI. This CDR3 has 18 amino acids. DNA of the CDR3: TGTGCCAGCAGTTTTTCCGGGACAGGGTCGACTGGGGCCAACGTCCTGACTTTC. Translated: CASSFSGTGSTGANVLTF. The whole variable domain, remainder taken from reference TRBV2 and TRBJ2-6, is EPEVTQTPSHQVTQMGQEVILRCVPISNHLYFYWYRQILGQKVEFLVSFYNNEISEKSEIFDDQFSVERPDGSNFTLKIRSTKLEDSAMYFCASSFSGTGSTGANVLTFGAGSRLTVL.

The V and J genes are TRBV5-5 and TRBJ2-1; TRBD2 might be the D (7 bases). The CDR3 runs to 14 residues. The V end lost 2 bases, the J end lost 7 bases, and 13 bases lay between the germline ends. CDR1 SGHKS and CDR2 YYEKEE come from the germline V gene (reference sequence). CDR3: CASSFYREGNEQFF. The CDR3 DNA reads as TGTGCCAGCAGCTTTTACAGGGAGGGGAATGAGCAGTTCTTC.

The chain links TRBV5-6 to TRBJ2-3; 9 bases are shared with TRBD2. The CDR3 consists of 16 residues. Germline lookup yields CDR1 SGHDT and CDR2 YYEEEE. V trimming: 0 bases; J trimming: 4 bases; junction bases outside the gene matches: 6. The CDR3 DNA sequence: TGTGCCAGCAGCTTGGGGCTAGCGGGGTCGGCAGATACGCAGTATTTT. Translation: CASSLGLAGSADTQYF.

This sequence joins TRBV6-1 and TRBJ2-1; D is undetermined. Deletions cut 2 bases from V and 6 bases from J, with 11 bases between. The length of the CDR3 is 14 residues. Germline V gene data show CDR1 as MNHNS and CDR2 as SASEGT. As DNA, the CDR3 is TGTGCCAGCAGTGAAACGGGTTTGTTCAATGAGCAGTTCTTC. Protein product: CASSETGLFNEQFF.